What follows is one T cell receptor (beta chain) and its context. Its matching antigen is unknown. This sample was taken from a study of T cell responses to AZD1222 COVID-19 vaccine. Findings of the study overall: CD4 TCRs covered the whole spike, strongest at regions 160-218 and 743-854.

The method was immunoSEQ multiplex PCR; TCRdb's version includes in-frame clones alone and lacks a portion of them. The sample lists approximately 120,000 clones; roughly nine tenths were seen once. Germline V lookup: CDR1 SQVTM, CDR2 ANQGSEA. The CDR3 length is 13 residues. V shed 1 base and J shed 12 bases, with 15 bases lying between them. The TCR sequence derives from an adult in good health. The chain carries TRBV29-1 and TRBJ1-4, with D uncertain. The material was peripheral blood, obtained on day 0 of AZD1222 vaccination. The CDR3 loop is CSVEGRAGEELFF. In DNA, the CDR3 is TGCAGCGTTGAAGGACGTGCTGGGGAGGAACTGTTTTTT.